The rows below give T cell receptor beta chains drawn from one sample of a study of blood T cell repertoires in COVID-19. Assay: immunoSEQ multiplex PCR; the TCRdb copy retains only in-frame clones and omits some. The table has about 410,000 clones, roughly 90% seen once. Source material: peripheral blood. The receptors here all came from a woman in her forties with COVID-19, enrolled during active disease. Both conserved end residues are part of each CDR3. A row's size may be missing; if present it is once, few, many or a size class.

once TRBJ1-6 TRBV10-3 CAISGQGENSPLHF
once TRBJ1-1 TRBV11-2 CASSRTGATEAFF
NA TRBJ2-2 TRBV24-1 CATMDSNTGELFF
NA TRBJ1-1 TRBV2 CASDLGNTEAFF
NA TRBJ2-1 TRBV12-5 CASGLSRSSYNEQFF
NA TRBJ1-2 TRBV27 CASSGKALGKGYTF
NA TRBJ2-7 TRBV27 CASKFGPGGVYEQYF
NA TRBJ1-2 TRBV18 CASSPSSFYGYTF
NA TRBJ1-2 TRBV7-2 CASSNRDRGDYGYTF
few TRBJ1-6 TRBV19 CASSIAATNSPLHF
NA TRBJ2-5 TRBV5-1 CASSLVGTSVKVSHETQYF
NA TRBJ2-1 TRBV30 CAWRGGRSGNYNEQFF
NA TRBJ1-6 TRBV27 CASTPRGNNSPLHF
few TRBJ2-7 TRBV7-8 CASSLNAKTSGSPSYEQYF
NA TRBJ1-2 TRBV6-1 CASSEWDSSYGYTF
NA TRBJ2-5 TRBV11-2 CASSLVTSGGTETQYF
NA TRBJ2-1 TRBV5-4 CASSSRDYNEQFF
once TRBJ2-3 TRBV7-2 CASSLRPRDRVADTQYF
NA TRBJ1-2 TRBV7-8 CASSLEGQGGFGYTF
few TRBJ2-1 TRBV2 CASSVRLANEQFF